One sample yielded the 15 T cell receptor beta chains listed below, sequenced in a study of T cells after posttransplantation cyclophosphamide (TCRdb year 2016). Receptor amplification or capture employed the immunoSEQ multiplex PCR assay. As stored in TCRdb, this immuneACCESS dataset retains in-frame rearrangements with V and J assigned. A fraction of the clones does not appear; measured against another copy, unresolved V genes explain less than half of the discrepancy, and the remainder lacks a known reason. The sample yields around 9,900 clones; 85% to 90% were counted once. The ten largest clones represent about 1.6% of the sample. Sequenced sample: memory CD4+ T cells sorted from PBMCs. The source of these receptors is a woman aged 55 to 70 in good health, CMV-negative, and a related stem cell transplant donor.

J is TRBJ1-1 and V is TRBV28; possibly TRBD1 for D (5 bases). The V gene lost 3 bases and the J gene lost 1 base, with 15 bases spanning the gap. CDR3 length: 16 amino acids. Germline CDR1 is MDHEN and CDR2 is SYDVKM. The CDR3 loop is CASSLGVGGRNTEAFF. The CDR3 region has the DNA TGTGCCAGCAGTTTGGGAGTGGGGGGAAGGAACACTGAAGCTTTCTTT.

The chain links TRBV5-4 to TRBJ2-3; 7 nucleotides agree with TRBD2. This CDR3 has 14 amino acids. Trimming removed 4 bases from V and 2 bases from J; junction bases left unmatched: 4. CDR1 is SGHNT and CDR2 is YYREEE in the germline V gene (reference sequence). The DNA of the CDR3 is TGTGCCAGCAGCCGGGAGGCCAACACAGATACGCAGTATTTT. Translated, it gives CASSREANTDTQYF.

V usage is TRBV4-2 and J usage is TRBJ1-4; 9 nucleotides line up with TRBD1. The CDR3 extends over 15 amino acids. With 0 bases clipped from V and 8 bases from J, the junction kept 4 bases outside the gene matches. Germline CDR1 LGHNA, CDR2 YNFKEQ. The CDR3 DNA sequence: TGTGCCAGCAGCCAAGAGGTGGACAGGGGCGAAAAACTGTTTTTT. It encodes CASSQEVDRGEKLFF.

A note on this clone: One junction end disagrees with the germline gene, perhaps due to a read error. Other DNA sequences in this specimen translate into the identical CDR3. V gene TRBV27 combines with J gene TRBJ1-6; the D gene is possibly TRBD1 (5 bases). The CDR3 consists of 17 residues. The germline V gene has CDR1 MNHEY and CDR2 SMNVEV (reference sequence). This CDR3 reads CASSFSAGPPYNSPLHF. In DNA form, the CDR3 reads TGTGCCAGCAGTTTTTCAGCAGGGCCACCCTATAATTCCCCCCTCCACTTT.

V and J are TRBV6-4 and TRBJ2-1; 8 nucleotides align to TRBD2. The CDR3 extends over 16 amino acids. With V trimmed by 2 bases and J by 0 bases, 3 bases remained unmatched. The germline CDR1 and CDR2 sequences are MRHNA and SNTAGT. The CDR3 here is CASSDGAGGSYNEQFF. In nucleotides, the CDR3 is TGTGCCAGCAGTGACGGGGCGGGGGGCTCCTACAATGAGCAGTTCTTC.

The genes are TRBV9 and TRBJ2-3; 11 nucleotides line up with TRBD1. Losses at the gene ends were 4 bases for V and 1 base for J; bases not matched to a gene: 5. This CDR3 spans 16 amino acids. Germline V lookup: CDR1 SGDLS, CDR2 YYNGEE. As DNA, the CDR3 is TGTGCCAGCAGCAGGGGGGACAGGGGGGGCACAGATACGCAGTATTTT. It translates to CASSRGDRGGTDTQYF. Based on the CDR3 plus reference TRBV9 and TRBJ2-3, the full variable domain is DSGVTQTPKHLITATGQRVTLRCSPRSGDLSVYWYQQSLDQGLQFLIQYYNGEERAKGNILERFSAQQFPDLHSELNLSSLELGDSALYFCASSRGDRGGTDTQYFGPGTRLTVL.

The rearrangement joins TRBV7-9 to TRBJ1-1; D is unresolved. The V gene lost 5 bases and the J gene lost 4 bases, with 11 bases spanning the gap. Germline assignment: CDR1 SEHNR and CDR2 FQNEAQ (reference sequence). The CDR3 consists of 13 residues. This CDR3 is CASSRRQATEAFF. CDR3 nucleotides: TGTGCCAGCAGCCGACGACAAGCCACTGAAGCTTTCTTT. The complete variable domain, with remaining parts taken from reference TRBV7-9 and TRBJ1-1, reads DTGVSQNPRHKITKRGQNVTFRCDPISEHNRLYWYRQTLGQGPEFLTYFQNEAQLEKSRLLSDRFSAERPKGSFSTLEIQRTEQGDSAMYLCASSRRQATEAFFGQGTRLTVV.

The chain recombines TRBV28 with TRBJ1-3, with D perhaps TRBD1 (6 bases). Trimming shortened V by 5 bases and J by 0 bases, and 14 bases separated the two germline ends. This CDR3 contains 16 residues. CDR1 is MDHEN, CDR2 SYDVKM, per germline. CDR3: CASSPLTGRSGNTIYF. For the CDR3, the DNA is TGTGCCAGCAGTCCCCTGACAGGCCGCTCTGGAAACACCATATATTTT.

This rearrangement joins TRBV19 to TRBJ1-6; 7 bases agree with TRBD1. CDR1 and CDR2 from the germline V gene are LNHDA and SQIVND (reference sequence). Unmatched junction bases numbered 7, after V lost 1 base and J lost 7 bases. CDR3 length: 16 amino acids. DNA for the CDR3: TGTGCCAGTAGTATAGCCTGGACAGGCGGAAATTCACCCCTCCACTTT. It specifies CASSIAWTGGNSPLHF.

The rearrangement uses TRBV2 and TRBJ2-3, with D unclear. V lost 6 bases, J lost 12 bases, and 19 bases lay in between. This CDR3 region has 13 residues. Germline CDR1 and CDR2: SNHLY and FYNNEI. As DNA, the CDR3 is TGTGCCAGCAGCTTTCCCCTAGGATCTGTCCAGTATTTT. Translating gives CASSFPLGSVQYF.

This sequence joins TRBV19 and TRBJ2-7, with a tentative D call TRBD1 (5 bases). This CDR3 has 13 amino acids. Germline V gene sequence: CDR1 LNHDA, CDR2 SQIVND (reference sequence). Between the trimmed V and J ends, which lost 4 bases and 5 bases, there was a span of 12 bases. The CDR3 nucleotides read TGTGCCAGTAGTACCCCGGTCAGGGACGAGCAGTACTTC. Translated: CASSTPVRDEQYF.

The chain has TRBV28 and TRBJ1-4; 10 bases match TRBD1. The CDR3 is made up of 14 amino acids. The germline CDR1 and CDR2 sequences are MDHEN and SYDVKM. V shed 8 bases and J 9 bases; nucleotides not matched to a gene: 9. The chain's CDR3 is CASHEGQGLKKLFF. CDR3 nucleotide sequence: TGTGCCAGCCATGAGGGACAGGGGTTGAAAAAACTGTTTTTT.

The rearrangement uses TRBV18 and TRBJ2-5; 7 positions agree with TRBD1. The CDR3 consists of 14 residues. The trim removed 3 bases at V and 5 bases at J, leaving 6 bases unmatched. The germline CDR1 and CDR2 sequences are KGHSH and LQKENI. CDR3 loop: CASSPFTGEETQYF. The CDR3 region has the DNA TGTGCCAGCTCACCCTTTACAGGGGAGGAGACCCAGTACTTC.

The J gene is TRBJ2-1, the V gene TRBV5-4, with a possible D match to TRBD2 (5 bases). CDR1 is SGHNT and CDR2 is YYREEE in the germline V gene (reference sequence). Trimming removed 4 bases from V and 3 bases from J, with 14 bases in between. There are 15 residues in the CDR3. CDR3 sequence (DNA): TGTGCCAGCAGCCCACAAGACTACCTCTACAATGAGCAGTTCTTC. It yields the protein CASSPQDYLYNEQFF.

The chain carries TRBV11-3 and TRBJ2-1, with 7 bases lining up with TRBD2. CDR1 SGHNT and CDR2 YENEEA come from the germline V gene. This CDR3 comprises 15 residues. The junction had 4 bases not matched to a gene; V was cut back by 1 base and J by 4 bases. CDR3 protein: CASSLASGEYNEQFF. DNA for the CDR3: TGTGCCAGCAGCTTAGCTAGCGGAGAATACAATGAGCAGTTCTTC.